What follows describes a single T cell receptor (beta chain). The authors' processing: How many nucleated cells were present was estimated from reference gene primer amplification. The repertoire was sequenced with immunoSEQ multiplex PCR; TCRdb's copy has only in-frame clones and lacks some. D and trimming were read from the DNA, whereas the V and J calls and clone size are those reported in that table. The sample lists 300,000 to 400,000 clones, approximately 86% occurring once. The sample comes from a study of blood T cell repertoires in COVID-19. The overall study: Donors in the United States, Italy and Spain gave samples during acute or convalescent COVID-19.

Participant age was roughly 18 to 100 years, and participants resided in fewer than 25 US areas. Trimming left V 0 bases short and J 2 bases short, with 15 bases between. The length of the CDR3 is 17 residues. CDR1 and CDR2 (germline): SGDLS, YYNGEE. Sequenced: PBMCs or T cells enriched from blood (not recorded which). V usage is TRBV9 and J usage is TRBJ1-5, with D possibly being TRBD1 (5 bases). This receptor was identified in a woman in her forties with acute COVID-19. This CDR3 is CASSVGLGRDGNQPQHF. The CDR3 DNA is TGTGCCAGCAGCGTAGGTCTCGGCAGGGATGGCAATCAGCCCCAGCATTTT.